These 11 T cell receptor beta chains were all obtained from the same sample, sequenced in a study of vaccination effects on CD4 cells after COVID-19. Subsequent to 10 days of culture, CD4+ T cells were isolated. These receptors have no identified antigens. TCRdb's table, derived via immunoSEQ multiplex PCR, lists solely in-frame clones and lacks some. Of 70,000 or so clones listed, 60% to 80% are singletons. Here the sequenced sample was CD4+ T cells from PBMCs cultured without peptide, taken before COVID-19 vaccination. The receptors were gathered from a human donor who received a COVID-19 vaccine.

The chain couples TRBV7-3 to TRBJ2-3, with TRBD1 matching 8 bases. Trimming at V came to 4 bases and at J to 2 bases, leaving 11 bases not matched to a gene. The CDR3 spans 17 residues. CDR1 and CDR2 from the germline V gene are SGHTA and FQGTGA. DNA for the CDR3: TGTGCCAGCAGCTCGAAGGTTAGGACAGGGACCACAGATACGCAGTATTTT. Translation gives CASSSKVRTGTTDTQYF.

This clone has only one observation. The chain's CDR3 is CASSLRLAGADTQYF. CDR3 DNA sequence: TGTGCCAGCAGCTTACGGCTAGCCGGCGCAGATACGCAGTATTTT. V usage is TRBV7-9 and J usage is TRBJ2-3; D is perhaps TRBD2 (5 bases). CDR3 size: 15 residues. Trimming took 2 bases from V and 4 from J, leaving 13 bases between them. Per the germline V gene, CDR1 is SEHNR and CDR2 is FQNEAQ (reference sequence).

V is TRBV28 and J is TRBJ2-1; the D gene is possibly TRBD2 (5 bases). The CDR3 contains 14 residues. V was trimmed by 3 bases and J by 7 bases, leaving 13 bases between them. Germline CDR1 MDHEN, CDR2 SYDVKM. CDR3 protein: CASSFLVSGNEQFF. For the CDR3, the DNA is TGTGCCAGCAGTTTTTTAGTTTCGGGGAATGAGCAGTTCTTC.

In its sample, this clone was seen a few times. V is TRBV28 and J is TRBJ1-3; tentatively, D is TRBD1 (5 bases). Trimming took 2 bases from V and 8 from J, leaving 10 bases between them. CDR1 is MDHEN, CDR2 SYDVKM, per germline. The CDR3 contains 13 residues. The DNA for the CDR3 is TGTGCCAGCAGTTTAAACAGGAAGCACACCATATATTTT. This sequence encodes CASSLNRKHTIYF.

V and J are TRBV29-1 and TRBJ2-3; no reliable D call. The CDR3 length is 11 residues. Trimming cost V 5 bases and J 2 bases, with 5 bases left between them. Germline assignment: CDR1 SQVTM and CDR2 ANQGSEA. The CDR3 nucleotides read TGCAGCGTTATGCCCACAGATACGCAGTATTTT. Protein product: CSVMPTDTQYF.

By share of the sample, this clone is medium-sized. This sequence joins TRBV24-1 and TRBJ1-6; no clear D gene. V shed 4 bases and J shed 11 bases, with 26 bases lying between them. This CDR3 spans 18 amino acids. Germline V gene lookup returns CDR1 KGHDR and CDR2 SFDVKD. CDR3 residues: CATSDSTRRPPNGAPLHF. The CDR3 bases are TGTGCCACCAGTGACTCGACGAGGCGGCCTCCAAATGGGGCACCCCTCCACTTT.

The chain combines TRBV27 with TRBJ1-2; D gene uncertain. Trimming stripped 0 bases from V and 5 bases from J, with 10 bases between. Germline V lookup: CDR1 MNHEY, CDR2 SMNVEV (reference sequence). CDR3 size: 14 residues. The CDR3 nucleotides read TGTGCCAGCAGTTTATCTTCACCGCAGTATGGCTACACCTTC. Residues: CASSLSSPQYGYTF.

The chain is built from TRBV7-8 and TRBJ1-2; D not resolved. The CDR3 loop spans 12 amino acids. Per the germline V gene, CDR1 is SGHVS and CDR2 is FQNEAQ. The V and J ends lost 0 bases and 6 bases respectively, with 5 bases between them. The CDR3 DNA reads TGTGCCAGCAGCTTAGCAGGGCATGGCTACACCTTC. This sequence encodes CASSLAGHGYTF.

The rearrangement joins TRBV6-2 or TRBV6-3 to TRBJ2-2, with TRBD1 matching 10 bases. Per germline, CDR1 MNHEY and CDR2 SVGEGT. The junction had 25 bases not matched to a gene; V was cut back by 6 bases and J by 0 bases. The CDR3 loop spans 23 amino acids. CDR3 in amino acids: CASSPIYPGGLSGQGANTGELFF. The CDR3 nucleotides read TGTGCCAGCAGCCCCATCTATCCTGGGGGACTCTCTGGACAGGGGGCGAACACCGGGGAGCTGTTTTTT.

The chain's CDR3 is CASSSRSYEQYV. CDR3 coding DNA: TGTGCCAGCAGTTCACGCTCATACGAGCAGTACGTC. This chain uses TRBV28 with TRBJ2-7; D unresolved. The CDR3 extends over 12 amino acids. Germline lookup yields CDR1 MDHEN and CDR2 SYDVKM. The germline V and J ends were trimmed by 4 bases and 4 bases, with 8 bases remaining between them.

The chain uses TRBV28 and TRBJ2-7; D may be TRBD2 (5 bases). V gave up 1 base and J gave up 1 base, with 8 bases separating them. This CDR3 is built from 14 residues. Germline CDR1 MDHEN, CDR2 SYDVKM. The CDR3 coding sequence is TGTGCCAGCAGTTTATCCGGCGGGTCCTACGAGCAGTACGTC. Translation gives CASSLSGGSYEQYV.